The sequence of this TCR beta chain was determined in a study of shared clonotypes between healthy human individuals. Measured with immunoSEQ multiplex PCR; TCRdb has only the in-frame clones, and not every one. The sample has about a million clones; around three quarters are singletons. Study-wide findings and caveats: Researchers found naive subsets generally carried larger estimated richness than memory subsets.

Investigators divided CD4+ cells into CD45RA+ naive and CD45RA-negative memory subsets. CDR1 is SGHKS and CDR2 is YYEKEE in the germline V gene (reference sequence). The CDR3 has 14 residues. V lost 4 bases, J lost 7 bases, and 18 bases lay in between. As for this clone: Its specificity is not known.

This receptor was taken from a man younger than 35 in good health. Some clones in this sample may be carry-over from other donors' samples. Sequencing was done on a sample of memory CD4+ T cells from PBMCs. The subset here: CD45RA-negative fraction. The chain has TRBV5-5 and TRBJ2-7, with D perhaps TRBD2 (6 bases). This chain's CDR3 is CASSREGTRMEQYF. The CDR3 DNA reads TGTGCCAGCAGCCGGGAAGGGACTCGAATGGAGCAGTACTTC.